This T cell receptor beta chain emerged from a study of blood T cell repertoires in COVID-19. Overall study: Sample material is recorded as cDNA or gDNA derived from T cells, B-cell-depleted T cells, or PBMCs.

This CDR3 is built from 16 residues. V was trimmed by 5 bases and J by 1 base, leaving 16 bases between them. Germline lookup yields CDR1 SGHDT and CDR2 YYEEEE. As originally analysed: By means of reference gene primer amplification, nucleated cell counts were estimated. Profiled with immunoSEQ multiplex PCR; TCRdb holds only in-frame clones, not every one. V and J calls and clone size are given by that table; D and trimming were obtained from the DNA. There are 45,000 to 65,000 clones in the sample; approximately 89% occur only once, and 3% to 3.5% lies in the top ten. The chain couples TRBV5-6 to TRBJ2-1; TRBD2 might be the D (6 bases). The sample comprised peripheral blood. This TCR derives from a human donor in a cohort sampled during active COVID-19. The CDR3 spells CASRQVGGASYNEQFF. CDR3 coding DNA: TGTGCCAGCAGGCAGGTGGGGGGAGCGTCCTACAATGAGCAGTTCTTC. The whole variable domain, filled in from reference TRBV5-6 and TRBJ2-1, reads DAGVTQSPTHLIKTRGQQVTLRCSPKSGHDTVSWYQQALGQGPQFIFQYYEEEERQRGNFPDRFSGHQFPNYSSELNVNALLLGDSALYLCASRQVGGASYNEQFFGPGTRLTVL.